This TCR beta chain stems from a study of control samples from healthy donors and cancer patients. V dropped 4 bases and J dropped 5 bases, with 19 bases sitting between them. Per germline, CDR1 SGHRS and CDR2 YFSETQ. CDR3 length equals 16 residues. Sequencing was performed with immunoSEQ multiplex PCR; in TCRdb, only in-frame clones are kept and a portion is missing. Of about 130,000 clones listed, more than 85% were seen once; the top ten hold roughly 8.8%. The clonotype originates from a young man in good health. Sequencing was performed on blood. The genes are TRBV5-1 and TRBJ2-1, with D perhaps TRBD1 or TRBD2 (5 bases each). CDR3 in DNA: TGCGCCAGCAGCCCGGGTATATGGGGGTACCACAATGAGCAGTTCTTC. Protein sequence: CASSPGIWGYHNEQFF.